The T cell receptor beta chain described here comes from a study of blood T cells in healthy people across ages. This CDR3 contains 14 residues. The V gene's germline CDR1 is SGHRS and CDR2 YFSETQ. Between the trimmed V and J ends, which lost 1 base and 7 bases, there was a span of 12 bases. Findings and caveats of the study: Investigators viewed diversity estimates from one million T cells as underestimates, the study reported.

This clonotype has at least ten counts. Its antigen is currently unknown. Total RNA was extracted at no less than 6 micrograms per sample. The second PCR ran roughly 7 to 11 cycles with a sample-barcoded 5' primer and J-beta primers. Tagging of each cDNA molecule was performed by a template-switch adaptor with 12 random nucleotides. No fewer than 3 million CDR3-containing paired-end reads came from each sample. Using its own MiXCR run on the 5' RACE reads, TCRdb lists one record per CDR3 protein. Found here are 800,000 to 1,000,000 distinct CDR3 sequences, around 46% of them singletons; the top ten hold 13%.

The sample was blood. V is TRBV5-1 and J is TRBJ2-1; D gene uncertain. The receptor was isolated from a man aged 25 to 40 in good health. In DNA, the CDR3 is TGCGCCAGCAGCTTGCGGCCACAGATGAATGAGCAGTTCTTC. This codes for CASSLRPQMNEQFF.